This section outlines one T cell receptor (beta chain) sequence together with its context. The target antigen is unknown. This record belongs to a study of T cell repertoires in cytomegalovirus infection. Study as a whole: CMV infection together with matching HLA type was indicated by public TCR beta signatures. Overall study results and limits: Dominant in the ex vivo response were TCR beta clonotypes restricted by HLA-C and specific for CMV.

TCRdb passed the reads through MiXCR, listing each CDR3 protein once. The repertoire holds tens of thousands of distinct CDR3 sequences, with about 33% as singletons. The CDR3 covers 13 residues. The ends were cut back, 5 bases at V and 5 bases at J, with 12 bases in the middle. The sequence came from a human donor in good health (CMV status not recorded). Some clones in this sample may be carry-over from other donors' samples. V is TRBV12-3 or TRBV12-4 and J is TRBJ2-5; D is unclear. The sequencing sample was made of PBMCs, sequenced either directly or after in vitro stimulation (not recorded which). CDR3 loop: CASSPRPSETQYF. The CDR3 DNA follows: TGTGCCAGCAGTCCCCGCCCGTCCGAGACCCAGTACTTC.